The TCR beta chain under discussion was sequenced for a study of OX40 agonist ivuxolimab in advanced cancers. On the study more broadly: People in dose escalation had one of these cancers: hepatocellular carcinoma, melanoma, renal cell or head and neck cancer.

Measured with immunoSEQ multiplex PCR; TCRdb has only the in-frame clones, and not every one. The sample consists of about 80,000 clones, 90% to 95% of them appearing once. The V gene lost 2 bases and the J gene lost 0 bases, with 11 bases spanning the gap. This CDR3 is built from 15 residues. The V gene's germline CDR1 is KGHSH and CDR2 LQKENI. This receptor was identified in an adult with an advanced solid tumor such as melanoma, head and neck, liver or kidney cancer. The sequenced sample was CD4+ or CD8+ T cells sorted from blood, obtained in a trial of the OX40 agonist ivuxolimab. The V call is TRBV18, the J call TRBJ2-7; D gene ambiguous. CDR3 protein: CASSPREVSSYEQYF. The CDR3 bases are TGTGCCAGCTCACCAAGAGAAGTTAGCTCCTACGAGCAGTACTTC.